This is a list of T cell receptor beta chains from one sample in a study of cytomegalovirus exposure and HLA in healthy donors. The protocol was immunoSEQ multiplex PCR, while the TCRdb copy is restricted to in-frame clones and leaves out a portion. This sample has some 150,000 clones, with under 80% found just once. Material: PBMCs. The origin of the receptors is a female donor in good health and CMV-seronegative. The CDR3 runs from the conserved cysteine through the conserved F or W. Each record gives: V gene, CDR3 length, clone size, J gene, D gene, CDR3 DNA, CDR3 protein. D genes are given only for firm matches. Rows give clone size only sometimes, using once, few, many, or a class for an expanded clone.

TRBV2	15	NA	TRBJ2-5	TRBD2	TGTGCCAGCAGTCCTAGCGGGGGGGCCCGCGAGACCCAGTACTTC	CASSPSGGARETQYF
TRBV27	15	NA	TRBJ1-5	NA	TGTGCCAGCAGTTTTGGGGGGGCCTTCAATCAGCCCCAGCATTTT	CASSFGGAFNQPQHF
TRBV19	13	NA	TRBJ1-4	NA	TGTGCCAGTAGTATTAGCGCCGCTGGGAAACTGTTTTTT	CASSISAAGKLFF
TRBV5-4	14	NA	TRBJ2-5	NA	TGTGCCAGCAGCTTTCGGACAGAGCAAGAGACCCAGTACTTC	CASSFRTEQETQYF
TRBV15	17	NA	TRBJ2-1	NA	TGTGCCACCAGCAGAGGGCCTTCTGGAGAATTATACAATGAGCAGTTCTTC	CATSRGPSGELYNEQFF
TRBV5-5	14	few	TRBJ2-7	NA	TGTGCCAGCAGCTTGACTACCCTCTCCTACGAGCAGTACTTC	CASSLTTLSYEQYF
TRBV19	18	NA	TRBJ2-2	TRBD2	TGTGCCAGTACCCCTCCCTCGGCGGGAGGTTCAAACACCGGGGAGCTGTTTTTT	CASTPPSAGGSNTGELFF
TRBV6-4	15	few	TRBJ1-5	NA	TGTGCCAGCAGTGAAATGGCGGGCCCCAATCAGCCCCAGCATTTT	CASSEMAGPNQPQHF
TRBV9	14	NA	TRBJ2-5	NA	TGTGCCAGCAGCGTAGGTGTACAGCAAGAGACCCAGTACTTC	CASSVGVQQETQYF
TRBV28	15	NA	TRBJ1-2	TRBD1	TGTGCCAGCAGTATACCTACGACAGGGGAGGACGGCTACACCTTC	CASSIPTTGEDGYTF
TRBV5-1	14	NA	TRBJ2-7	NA	TGCGCCAGCAGCTTGGCTCAGGGAAACTACGAGCAGTACTTC	CASSLAQGNYEQYF